Listed below are T cell receptor beta chains from one sample, sequenced in a study of T-cell reconstitution after alpha-beta-depleted transplantation in children. TCRdb passed the PCR reads through MiXCR, listing each CDR3 protein once. The data hold under 20,000 distinct CDR3 sequences, with approximately 12% observed a single time. Sequenced material: PBMCs, mostly from graft donor cells, taken 60 days after TCRalphabeta/CD19-depleted stem cell transplant. All receptors derive from a female patient aged 2 to 10 who had a stem cell transplant for congenital amegakaryocytic thrombocytopenia, so the T cells may come from the graft donor. CDR3s include the opening cysteine and the closing phenylalanine or tryptophan. The order of the fields is V gene, J gene, CDR3 length, clone size, D gene, CDR3 DNA, CDR3 protein. The D gene is left open where the match is weak. Rows may omit the clone size; those that give it use once, few, many or a size class.

v_gene: TRBV15
j_gene: TRBJ1-5
len: 17
abundance: many
d_gene: NA
CDR3nt: TGTGCCACCAGCAGAGGGTTCGGAACCTATAGCAATCAGCCCCAGCATTTT
CDR3aa: CATSRGFGTYSNQPQHF

v_gene: TRBV7-2
j_gene: TRBJ2-2
len: 16
abundance: many
d_gene: NA
CDR3nt: TGTGCCAGCAGCCGACGAACGACTCCCGACACCGGGGAGCTGTTTTTT
CDR3aa: CASSRRTTPDTGELFF

v_gene: TRBV5-1
j_gene: TRBJ2-2
len: 15
abundance: many
d_gene: TRBD1
CDR3nt: TGCGCCAGCAGACCGAAATTGAGGGACAGGGTAGAGCTGTTTTTT
CDR3aa: CASRPKLRDRVELFF

v_gene: TRBV4-2
j_gene: TRBJ2-2
len: 16
abundance: NA
d_gene: TRBD2
CDR3nt: TGTGCCAGCAGCCAAGTGGTGCGGGAGGGAACCGGGGAGCTGTTTTTT
CDR3aa: CASSQVVREGTGELFF

v_gene: TRBV5-1
j_gene: TRBJ2-4
len: 14
abundance: many
d_gene: NA
CDR3nt: TGCGCCAGCAGCTTGGACAGGGCCAAAAACATTCAGTACTTC
CDR3aa: CASSLDRAKNIQYF

v_gene: TRBV3-1
j_gene: TRBJ1-2
len: 13
abundance: many
d_gene: TRBD1
CDR3nt: TGTGCCAGCAGCCAGACAGGGGGCTATGGCTACACCTTC
CDR3aa: CASSQTGGYGYTF

v_gene: TRBV5-1
j_gene: TRBJ2-5
len: 15
abundance: many
d_gene: NA
CDR3nt: TGCGCCAGCAGCTTGCGGGAGACAGGGCGGGAGACCCAGTACTTC
CDR3aa: CASSLRETGRETQYF

v_gene: TRBV6-5
j_gene: TRBJ1-3
len: 15
abundance: NA
d_gene: NA
CDR3nt: TGTGCCAGCAGTTGGTCGCAGGCCTCTGGAAACACCATATATTTT
CDR3aa: CASSWSQASGNTIYF

v_gene: TRBV23-1
j_gene: TRBJ2-7
len: 15
abundance: many
d_gene: NA
CDR3nt: TGCGCCAGCAGTCATAAGACTGGGTGGACCTACGAGCAGTACTTC
CDR3aa: CASSHKTGWTYEQYF

v_gene: TRBV12-3/TRBV12-4
j_gene: TRBJ1-6
len: 12
abundance: many
d_gene: NA
CDR3nt: TGTGCCAGCAGTCGACTGGGATCACCCCTCCACTTT
CDR3aa: CASSRLGSPLHF

v_gene: TRBV19
j_gene: TRBJ1-5
len: 14
abundance: many
d_gene: NA
CDR3nt: TGTGCCAGTAGTATATCGAGTAGCAATCAGCCCCAGCATTTT
CDR3aa: CASSISSSNQPQHF

v_gene: TRBV20-1
j_gene: TRBJ1-5
len: 13
abundance: many
d_gene: NA
CDR3nt: TGCAGTGCTATCGACAGTTACAATCAGCCCCAGCATTTT
CDR3aa: CSAIDSYNQPQHF

v_gene: TRBV25-1
j_gene: TRBJ2-5
len: 14
abundance: many
d_gene: TRBD2
CDR3nt: TGTGCCAGCAAGGCGGGAGGGGTACAAGAGACCCAGTACTTC
CDR3aa: CASKAGGVQETQYF

v_gene: TRBV20-1
j_gene: TRBJ2-3
len: 16
abundance: many
d_gene: TRBD2
CDR3nt: TGCAGTGCTAGAGCTCCGGGAGGGCCGGGTACAGATACGCAGTATTTT
CDR3aa: CSARAPGGPGTDTQYF

v_gene: TRBV29-1
j_gene: TRBJ2-5
len: 10
abundance: many
d_gene: NA
CDR3nt: TGCAGCGTTGGGGGCGAGACCCAGTACTTC
CDR3aa: CSVGGETQYF

v_gene: TRBV5-1
j_gene: TRBJ1-4
len: 16
abundance: many
d_gene: TRBD1
CDR3nt: TGCGCCAGCAGCTTGGTCCTCGGGACAGTTCGTGAAAAACTGTTTTTT
CDR3aa: CASSLVLGTVREKLFF

v_gene: TRBV20-1
j_gene: TRBJ2-5
len: 13
abundance: many
d_gene: NA
CDR3nt: TGCAGTGCCGAAAGACACGGGCGAGAGACCCAGTACTTC
CDR3aa: CSAERHGRETQYF

v_gene: TRBV4-1
j_gene: TRBJ2-3
len: 17
abundance: many
d_gene: NA
CDR3nt: TGCGCCAGCAGCCAATTAACTGGGAGAAGGAGGGCAGATACGCAGTATTTT
CDR3aa: CASSQLTGRRRADTQYF

v_gene: TRBV14
j_gene: TRBJ2-5
len: 16
abundance: many
d_gene: NA
CDR3nt: TGTGCCAGCAGCCAACCAATGGGGTTGTACCAAGAGACCCAGTACTTC
CDR3aa: CASSQPMGLYQETQYF

v_gene: TRBV12-3/TRBV12-4
j_gene: TRBJ1-5
len: 15
abundance: many
d_gene: NA
CDR3nt: TGTGCCAGCAGCCAACAGCGTATAAACAATCAGCCCCAGCATTTT
CDR3aa: CASSQQRINNQPQHF

v_gene: TRBV6-5
j_gene: TRBJ1-2
len: 13
abundance: many
d_gene: TRBD1
CDR3nt: TGTGCCAGCAGCCGCGGACAGGGAAGGGGCTACACCTTC
CDR3aa: CASSRGQGRGYTF

v_gene: TRBV11-2
j_gene: TRBJ2-4
len: 14
abundance: many
d_gene: NA
CDR3nt: TGTGCCAGCAGCATACACAGCCCCAAAAACATTCAGTACTTC
CDR3aa: CASSIHSPKNIQYF

v_gene: TRBV2
j_gene: TRBJ2-5
len: 14
abundance: NA
d_gene: NA
CDR3nt: TGTGCCAGCAGTGTTTTGGGGCCCCAAGAGACCCAGTACTTC
CDR3aa: CASSVLGPQETQYF

v_gene: TRBV29-1
j_gene: TRBJ1-1
len: 13
abundance: medium-sized
d_gene: NA
CDR3nt: TGCAGCGTAGGGCAGTCCTGGGGGACTGAAGCTTTCTTT
CDR3aa: CSVGQSWGTEAFF

v_gene: TRBV24-1
j_gene: TRBJ2-2
len: 14
abundance: many
d_gene: NA
CDR3nt: TGTGCCACCAGTCCGGGGGCTGGAACCGGGGAGCTGTTTTTT
CDR3aa: CATSPGAGTGELFF

v_gene: TRBV5-1
j_gene: TRBJ2-7
len: 15
abundance: many
d_gene: NA
CDR3nt: TGCGCCAGCAGCTTAAACTCACATGGATTGTACGAGCAGTACTTC
CDR3aa: CASSLNSHGLYEQYF

v_gene: TRBV28
j_gene: TRBJ2-3
len: 14
abundance: many
d_gene: TRBD2
CDR3nt: TGTGCCAGCAGTACCCGACTAGCGGGAGATACGCAGTATTTT
CDR3aa: CASSTRLAGDTQYF

v_gene: TRBV9
j_gene: TRBJ2-2
len: 16
abundance: many
d_gene: TRBD1
CDR3nt: TGTGCCAGCAGCCCAAGGGCAGGGGGCGTCACCGGGGAGCTGTTTTTT
CDR3aa: CASSPRAGGVTGELFF

v_gene: TRBV6-1
j_gene: TRBJ2-3
len: 14
abundance: many
d_gene: NA
CDR3nt: TGTGCCAGCAGGGAATCCAGGAGCACAGATACGCAGTATTTT
CDR3aa: CASRESRSTDTQYF

v_gene: TRBV21-1
j_gene: TRBJ2-4
len: 14
abundance: many
d_gene: NA
CDR3nt: TGTGCCAGCAGAGGGAGACAGGGGGAGGACATTCAGTACTTC
CDR3aa: CASRGRQGEDIQYF

v_gene: TRBV2
j_gene: TRBJ2-7
len: 14
abundance: once
d_gene: NA
CDR3nt: TGTGCCAGCAGTGCAGACTCCCCAGGGAGAGAGCAGTACTTC
CDR3aa: CASSADSPGREQYF

v_gene: TRBV5-5
j_gene: TRBJ2-7
len: 14
abundance: NA
d_gene: NA
CDR3nt: TGTGCCAGCAGCTTAGGGGGGACAACCTACGAGCAGTACTTC
CDR3aa: CASSLGGTTYEQYF

v_gene: TRBV20-1
j_gene: TRBJ2-3
len: 18
abundance: few
d_gene: NA
CDR3nt: TGCAGTGCTAACACGGCATCGGACTCAACGTCGTTCTTGGATACGCAGTATTTT
CDR3aa: CSANTASDSTSFLDTQYF

v_gene: TRBV28
j_gene: TRBJ1-4
len: 14
abundance: many
d_gene: NA
CDR3nt: TGTGCCAGCAGTTTTGGAGGGACTAATGAAAAACTGTTTTTT
CDR3aa: CASSFGGTNEKLFF

v_gene: TRBV29-1
j_gene: TRBJ1-2
len: 15
abundance: few
d_gene: NA
CDR3nt: TGCAGCGTACCGGGGAGGGGGAGCTTTAACTATGGCTACACCTTC
CDR3aa: CSVPGRGSFNYGYTF

v_gene: TRBV28
j_gene: TRBJ1-4
len: 16
abundance: many
d_gene: NA
CDR3nt: TGTGCCAGCAGTGCCTGGGGGGGACTAACTAATGAAAAACTGTTTTTT
CDR3aa: CASSAWGGLTNEKLFF

v_gene: TRBV3-1
j_gene: TRBJ2-1
len: 15
abundance: NA
d_gene: NA
CDR3nt: TGTGCCACCTCCCAAGATAGACTAGACAAGGTTGAGCAGTTCTTC
CDR3aa: CATSQDRLDKVEQFF

v_gene: TRBV9
j_gene: TRBJ2-3
len: 15
abundance: many
d_gene: NA
CDR3nt: TGTGCCAGCAGCGTAGCTGCACAGCGCACAGATACGCAGTATTTT
CDR3aa: CASSVAAQRTDTQYF

v_gene: TRBV20-1
j_gene: TRBJ2-7
len: 16
abundance: NA
d_gene: TRBD2
CDR3nt: TGCTGTGCTAGTCACGTCAGACTAAGCGGGAGTGAAGAGCAGTACTTC
CDR3aa: CCASHVRLSGSEEQYF

v_gene: TRBV18
j_gene: TRBJ1-2
len: 15
abundance: many
d_gene: TRBD1
CDR3nt: TGTGCCAGCTCAACCTCCGGGACAGGGAACTATGGCTACACCTTC
CDR3aa: CASSTSGTGNYGYTF

v_gene: TRBV20-1
j_gene: TRBJ2-1
len: 19
abundance: NA
d_gene: NA
CDR3nt: TGCAGTGCTAGAGATAGGGGAGACTGGGCGCCCGCTTCCTACAATGAGCAGTTCTTC
CDR3aa: CSARDRGDWAPASYNEQFF

v_gene: TRBV18
j_gene: TRBJ1-4
len: 14
abundance: NA
d_gene: NA
CDR3nt: TGTGCCAGCTCGATTGTGACAGGCCGGGAAAAACTGTTTTTT
CDR3aa: CASSIVTGREKLFF

v_gene: TRBV29-1
j_gene: TRBJ2-7
len: 13
abundance: many
d_gene: NA
CDR3nt: TGCAGCTCCAAGGGGGGGCAAGGGGACGAGCAGTACTTC
CDR3aa: CSSKGGQGDEQYF

v_gene: TRBV29-1
j_gene: TRBJ2-5
len: 13
abundance: many
d_gene: TRBD2
CDR3nt: TGCAGCGTCGGTAGTAGCGGGAGCGAGACCCAGTACTTC
CDR3aa: CSVGSSGSETQYF

v_gene: TRBV6-2/TRBV6-3
j_gene: TRBJ2-7
len: 12
abundance: NA
d_gene: NA
CDR3nt: TGTGCCAGCAGTTCCCGGAGTAGGGAGCAGTACTTC
CDR3aa: CASSSRSREQYF

v_gene: TRBV4-2
j_gene: TRBJ2-1
len: 17
abundance: medium-sized
d_gene: TRBD2
CDR3nt: TGTGCCAGCAGCCAACTAGTAGGACTAGCGGGATTAAATGAGCAGTTCTTC
CDR3aa: CASSQLVGLAGLNEQFF

v_gene: TRBV18
j_gene: TRBJ1-3
len: 18
abundance: many
d_gene: TRBD1
CDR3nt: TGTGCCAGCTCACCTTCAATCCCAGGACAGGCCGTCGGGGACACCATATATTTT
CDR3aa: CASSPSIPGQAVGDTIYF